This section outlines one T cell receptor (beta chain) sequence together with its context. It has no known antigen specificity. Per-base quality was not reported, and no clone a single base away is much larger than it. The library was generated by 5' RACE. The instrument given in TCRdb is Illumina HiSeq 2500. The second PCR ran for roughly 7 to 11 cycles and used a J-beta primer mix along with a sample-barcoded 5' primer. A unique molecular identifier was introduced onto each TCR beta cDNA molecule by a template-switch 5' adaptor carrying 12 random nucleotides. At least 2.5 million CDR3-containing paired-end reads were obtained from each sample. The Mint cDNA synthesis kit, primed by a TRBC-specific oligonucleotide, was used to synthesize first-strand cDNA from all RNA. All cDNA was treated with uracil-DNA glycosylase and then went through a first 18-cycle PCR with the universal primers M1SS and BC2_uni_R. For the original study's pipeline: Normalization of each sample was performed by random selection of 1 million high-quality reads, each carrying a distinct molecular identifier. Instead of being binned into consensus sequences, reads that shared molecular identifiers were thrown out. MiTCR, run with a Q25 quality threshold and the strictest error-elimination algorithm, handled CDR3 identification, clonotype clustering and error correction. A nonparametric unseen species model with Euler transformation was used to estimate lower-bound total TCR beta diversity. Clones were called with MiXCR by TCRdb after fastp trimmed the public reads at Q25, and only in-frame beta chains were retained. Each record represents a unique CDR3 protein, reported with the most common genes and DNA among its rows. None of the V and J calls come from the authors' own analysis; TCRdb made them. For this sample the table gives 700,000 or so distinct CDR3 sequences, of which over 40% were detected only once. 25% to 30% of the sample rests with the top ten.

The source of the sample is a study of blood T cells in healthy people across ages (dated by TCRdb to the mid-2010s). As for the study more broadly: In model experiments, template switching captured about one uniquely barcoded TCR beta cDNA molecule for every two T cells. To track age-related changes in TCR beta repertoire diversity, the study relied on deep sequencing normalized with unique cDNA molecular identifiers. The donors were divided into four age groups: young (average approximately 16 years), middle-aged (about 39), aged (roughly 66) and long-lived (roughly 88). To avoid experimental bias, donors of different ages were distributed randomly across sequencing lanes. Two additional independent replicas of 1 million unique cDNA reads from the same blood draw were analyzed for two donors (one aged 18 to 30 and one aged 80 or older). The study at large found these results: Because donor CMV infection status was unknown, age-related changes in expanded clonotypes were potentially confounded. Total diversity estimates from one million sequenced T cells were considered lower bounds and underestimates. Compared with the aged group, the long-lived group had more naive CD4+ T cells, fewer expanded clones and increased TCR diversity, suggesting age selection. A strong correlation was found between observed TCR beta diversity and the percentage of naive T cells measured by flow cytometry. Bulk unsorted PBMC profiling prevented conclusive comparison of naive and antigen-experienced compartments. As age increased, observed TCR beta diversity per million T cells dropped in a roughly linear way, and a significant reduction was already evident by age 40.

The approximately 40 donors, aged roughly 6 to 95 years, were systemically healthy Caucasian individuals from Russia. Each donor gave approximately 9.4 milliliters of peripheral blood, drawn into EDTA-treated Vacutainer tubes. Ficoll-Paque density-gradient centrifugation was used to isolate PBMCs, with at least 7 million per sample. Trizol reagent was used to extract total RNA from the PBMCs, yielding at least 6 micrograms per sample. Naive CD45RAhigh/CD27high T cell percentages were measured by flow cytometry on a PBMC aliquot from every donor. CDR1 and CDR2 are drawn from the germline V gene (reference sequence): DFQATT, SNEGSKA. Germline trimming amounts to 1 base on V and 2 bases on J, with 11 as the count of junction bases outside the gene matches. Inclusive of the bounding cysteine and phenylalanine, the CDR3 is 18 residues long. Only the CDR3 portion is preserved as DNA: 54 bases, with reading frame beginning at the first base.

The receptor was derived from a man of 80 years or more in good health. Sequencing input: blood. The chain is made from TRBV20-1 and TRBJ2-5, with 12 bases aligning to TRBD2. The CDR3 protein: CSARGSLAGGPWQETQYF. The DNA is TGCAGTGCTAGAGGATCGCTAGCGGGAGGGCCGTGGCAAGAGACCCAGTACTTC.